These 5 T cell receptor beta chains were sequenced from one sample in a study of response to subunit inactivated influenza vaccine. TCRdb analysed the RT-PCR reads with MiXCR anew, one entry per CDR3 protein. The sample holds around 570,000 distinct CDR3 sequences; about 11% are singletons and the top ten take 9.5% to 11%. Separately, the same data were catalogued under a study of T cells expressing NK-cell markers. According to that study: UMIs accompanied the 5'RACE template switching by which TCR beta cDNA was made.

Here the sequenced sample was PBMCs from blood, taken on the day of vaccination. These receptor sequences come from a man in his fifties or sixties who received an inactivated influenza vaccine.

This clonotype has just a few counts. The chain carries TRBV10-3 and TRBJ2-2; no definite D call. Germline loops: CDR1 ENHRY, CDR2 SYGVKD. The CDR3 has 12 amino acids. Trimming stripped 4 bases from V and 7 bases from J, with 7 bases between. The CDR3 region is CAISAWDGELFF. Written as DNA, the CDR3 is TGTGCCATCAGTGCCTGGGACGGGGAGCTGTTTTTT.

This clonotype was recorded a few times. The CDR3 sequence: CASSYSSTSGGAYTQYF. The CDR3 DNA reads TGTGCCAGCAGTTACTCGAGTACTAGCGGGGGGGCATATACGCAGTATTTT. The chain combines TRBV6-5 with TRBJ2-3; the match to TRBD2 covers 13 bases. This CDR3 is 17 amino acids long. CDR1 is MNHEY, CDR2 SVGAGI, per germline. V lost 0 bases, J lost 7 bases, and 7 bases stayed unmatched.

The gene calls are TRBV15 and TRBJ2-5, with D uncertain. Between the trimmed V and J ends, which lost 5 bases and 0 bases, there was a span of 13 bases. The CDR3 loop spans 15 amino acids. Germline V CDR1 and CDR2: LNHNV, YYDKDF (reference sequence). CDR3 bases: TGTGCCACCAGCCCAGGCGCAGGCTACCAAGAGACCCAGTACTTC. Translating gives CATSPGAGYQETQYF.

The chain links TRBV28 to TRBJ2-5; D is uncertain. The CDR3 sequence is 13 residues long. Germline CDR1 reads MDHEN; CDR2 reads SYDVKM. The V end was cut by 6 bases, the J end by 5 bases, with 13 bases between. This CDR3 reads CASRRPFLETQYF. CDR3 sequence (DNA): TGTGCCAGCAGGCGACCCTTCCTGGAGACCCAGTACTTC.

The V call is TRBV30, the J call TRBJ2-2, with D possibly TRBD2 on 7 matching bases. The V and J ends lost 3 bases and 6 bases respectively, with 8 bases between them. The CDR3 is made up of 12 amino acids. Germline V gives CDR1 GTSNPN, CDR2 SVGIG (reference sequence). The CDR3 sequence is CAWRRGPGELFF. As DNA, the CDR3 is TGTGCCTGGAGGCGGGGGCCCGGGGAGCTGTTTTTT.